The rows below give T cell receptor beta chains drawn from one sample of a study of T-cell memory formation after mild COVID-19. TCRdb independently ran MiXCR on the 5' RACE reads; one entry per CDR3 protein. The sample holds around 320,000 distinct CDR3 sequences, more than 13% seen once. Sequencing was carried out using PBMCs or a T cell subset sorted from them (not recorded which). Receptor source: a man aged 18 to 29 who had mild COVID-19 (a few samples of this study predate the infection). Cell type and time point are not known. Both conserved end residues are part of each CDR3. D genes are given only for firm matches. Clone size is stated in some rows and not others, as once, few, many or a class when expanded.

abundance	v_gene	j_gene	d_gene	CDR3aa	CDR3nt
.	TRBV6-5	TRBJ1-2	TRBD1	CASNERRTGLNYGYTF	TGTGCCAGCAATGAAAGGAGGACAGGGTTAAACTATGGCTACACCTTC
few	TRBV28	TRBJ2-3	TRBD2	CATARPSGSFDTQYF	TGTGCCACCGCTCGCCCTAGCGGGTCGTTCGATACGCAGTATTTT
few	TRBV5-1	TRBJ2-3	.	CASSAAGDRPTDTQYF	TGCGCCAGCAGCGCAGCCGGGGACCGACCAACAGATACGCAGTATTTT
.	TRBV6-5	TRBJ2-1	.	CASSSAGYNEQFF	TGTGCCAGCAGCTCCGCGGGGTACAATGAGCAGTTCTTC
many	TRBV30	TRBJ1-5	.	CAWSPDFGPQHF	TGTGCCTGGAGTCCGGATTTCGGGCCCCAGCATTTT
.	TRBV20-1	TRBJ2-3	.	CSARRDTQYF	TGCAGTGCTAGACGGGATACGCAGTATTTT
few	TRBV5-1	TRBJ2-1	.	CASLEGGVYNEQFF	TGCGCCAGCTTGGAGGGGGGAGTGTACAATGAGCAGTTCTTC
few	TRBV6-2/TRBV6-3	TRBJ1-3	.	CASSHGRTGNTIYF	TGTGCCAGCAGCCACGGGAGAACTGGAAACACCATATATTTT
.	TRBV12-3/TRBV12-4	TRBJ1-5	.	CASSFSQENQPQHF	TGTGCCAGCAGTTTCAGCCAGGAAAATCAGCCCCAGCATTTT
.	TRBV20-1	TRBJ1-2	TRBD1	CSATYRGEYYGYTF	TGCAGTGCTACTTACAGGGGCGAGTACTATGGCTACACCTTC
.	TRBV12-3/TRBV12-4	TRBJ2-1	.	CASSPGSEQFF	TGTGCCAGCAGTCCAGGGTCCGAGCAGTTCTTC
few	TRBV6-1	TRBJ2-1	TRBD1	CASSGKPGQGSVEQFF	TGTGCCAGCAGTGGGAAACCGGGACAGGGGTCGGTGGAGCAGTTCTTC
.	TRBV12-3/TRBV12-4	TRBJ2-7	.	CASSEGLGRQYF	TGTGCCAGCAGTGAGGGGCTTGGGAGGCAGTACTTC
.	TRBV7-7	TRBJ2-5	.	CASSHPGQETQYF	TGTGCCAGCAGCCATCCGGGTCAGGAGACCCAGTACTTC
.	TRBV5-6	TRBJ1-1	.	CASSYYRERDTEAFF	TGTGCCAGCAGCTATTACAGGGAGCGTGACACTGAAGCTTTCTTT
many	TRBV6-5	TRBJ2-1	TRBD2	CASSYSSGADSYNEQFF	TGTGCCAGCAGTTACTCGAGCGGGGCCGACTCCTACAATGAGCAGTTCTTC
few	TRBV7-2	TRBJ1-1	TRBD1	CAGVKGAATEAFF	TGTGCTGGGGTAAAGGGGGCTGCCACTGAAGCTTTCTTT
few	TRBV12-3/TRBV12-4	TRBJ1-4	.	CASSSSGQGDEKLFF	.
.	TRBV29-1	TRBJ2-2	.	CSVAGSLRTGELFF	TGCAGCGTAGCAGGGTCCCTGAGGACCGGGGAGCTGTTTTTT
.	TRBV7-2	TRBJ2-2	TRBD2	CASSSRPGGLNTGELFF	TGTGCCAGCAGCTCCCGCCCGGGGGGACTGAACACCGGGGAGCTGTTTTTT
.	TRBV5-1	TRBJ2-3	.	CASSLEVASSTDTQYF	TGCGCCAGCAGCTTGGAGGTGGCCTCTAGCACAGATACGCAGTATTTT
.	TRBV12-3/TRBV12-4	TRBJ1-5	TRBD1	CASSLGQGRVSNQPQHF	TGTGCCAGCAGTCTCGGACAGGGGCGAGTAAGCAATCAGCCCCAGCATTTT
.	TRBV7-9	TRBJ1-2	.	CASSFPDSASGIYGYTF	TGTGCCAGCAGCTTTCCGGACAGCGCGTCCGGTATCTATGGCTACACCTTC
.	TRBV20-1	TRBJ1-4	.	CSASSGVYEKLFF	TGCAGTGCTAGTTCAGGGGTCTACGAAAAACTGTTTTTT
.	TRBV9	TRBJ1-1	.	CASSVEGITEAFF	TGTGCCAGCAGCGTAGAGGGTATCACTGAAGCTTTCTTT
few	TRBV7-9	TRBJ2-7	.	CASTPTGFSYEQYF	TGTGCCAGCACCCCGACAGGATTCTCCTACGAGCAGTACTTC
.	TRBV5-1	TRBJ2-3	.	CASAWGPDTQYF	TGCGCCAGCGCCTGGGGCCCAGATACGCAGTATTTT
many	TRBV4-3	TRBJ2-3	.	CASSQGYGDTQYF	TGCGCCAGCAGCCAGGGCTATGGAGATACGCAGTATTTT
few	TRBV6-2/TRBV6-3	TRBJ2-4	.	CASSYVGGQYF	TGTGCCAGCAGTTACGTGGGGGGACAGTACTTC
.	TRBV5-1	TRBJ1-4	TRBD1	CASSFWTGDEKLFF	TGCGCCAGCAGCTTCTGGACAGGGGATGAAAAACTGTTTTTT
few	TRBV9	TRBJ1-4	.	CASSQKGVNEKLFF	TGTGCCAGCAGCCAGAAGGGCGTGAATGAAAAACTGTTTTTT
many	TRBV6-5	TRBJ2-2	.	CASRGYGELFF	TGTGCCAGCAGGGGGTACGGGGAGCTGTTTTTT
.	TRBV7-2	TRBJ1-5	.	CASSLGVRQPQHF	TGTGCCAGCAGCTTGGGGGTACGGCAGCCCCAGCATTTT
.	TRBV10-3	TRBJ2-1	.	CAISEPPPTAQFF	TGTGCCATCAGTGAGCCCCCCCCCACGGCGCAGTTCTTC
few	TRBV7-2	TRBJ1-6	.	CASSDQQNSPLHF	TGTGCCAGCAGCGATCAGCAGAATTCACCCCTCCACTTT
many	TRBV29-1	TRBJ2-3	.	CSVEDGGSDTQYF	TGCAGCGTTGAAGATGGGGGCTCGGATACGCAGTATTTT
few	TRBV4-1	TRBJ1-6	TRBD1	CASSQSDRVRLPLHF	TGCGCCAGCAGCCAATCCGACAGGGTTAGATTACCCCTCCACTTT
.	TRBV5-1	TRBJ2-1	TRBD1	CASSSDRGNNEQFF	TGCGCCAGCAGCTCTGACAGGGGTAACAATGAGCAGTTCTTC
.	TRBV18	TRBJ2-1	.	CASSQNTGIYNEQFF	TGTGCCAGCTCACAAAACACAGGGATCTACAATGAGCAGTTCTTC
few	TRBV6-2/TRBV6-3	TRBJ1-6	TRBD1	CASSYSITSGTGENSPLHF	TGTGCCAGCAGTTACTCGATTACTTCCGGGACAGGGGAAAATTCACCCCTCCACTTT
.	TRBV7-2	TRBJ1-2	.	CASSLTGPNGGYTF	TGTGCCAGCAGCTTGACAGGACCAAATGGGGGCTACACCTTC
few	TRBV15	TRBJ1-1	TRBD1	CATSSGVTGNSFF	TGTGCCACCAGCAGTGGGGTGACAGGGAACTCTTTCTTT
.	TRBV7-2	TRBJ2-1	.	CASSPLGYEQFF	TGTGCCAGCAGCCCCCTGGGGTATGAGCAGTTCTTC
.	TRBV4-2	TRBJ1-2	TRBD1	CASSQGLTGGLNGYTF	TGTGCCAGCAGCCAAGGCCTTACAGGGGGATTAAATGGCTACACCTTC
many	TRBV27	TRBJ2-7	TRBD1	CASKITGGESYEQYF	TGTGCCAGCAAAATAACAGGGGGCGAATCCTACGAGCAGTACTTC
few	TRBV12-3/TRBV12-4	TRBJ2-7	.	CASKGVYEQYF	TGTGCCAGCAAGGGGGTCTACGAGCAGTACTTC
.	TRBV5-1	TRBJ1-1	.	CASSLLEGSGTEAFF	TGCGCCAGCAGCTTGCTCGAGGGATCGGGCACTGAAGCTTTCTTT
.	TRBV6-5	TRBJ2-7	TRBD2	CASSFGLADIYEQYF	TGTGCCAGCAGTTTCGGACTAGCGGACATCTACGAGCAGTACTTC
.	TRBV7-6	TRBJ2-1	TRBD2	CASSLTRAGVPYNEQFF	TGTGCCAGCAGCTTAACTCGAGCGGGGGTGCCCTACAATGAGCAGTTCTTC